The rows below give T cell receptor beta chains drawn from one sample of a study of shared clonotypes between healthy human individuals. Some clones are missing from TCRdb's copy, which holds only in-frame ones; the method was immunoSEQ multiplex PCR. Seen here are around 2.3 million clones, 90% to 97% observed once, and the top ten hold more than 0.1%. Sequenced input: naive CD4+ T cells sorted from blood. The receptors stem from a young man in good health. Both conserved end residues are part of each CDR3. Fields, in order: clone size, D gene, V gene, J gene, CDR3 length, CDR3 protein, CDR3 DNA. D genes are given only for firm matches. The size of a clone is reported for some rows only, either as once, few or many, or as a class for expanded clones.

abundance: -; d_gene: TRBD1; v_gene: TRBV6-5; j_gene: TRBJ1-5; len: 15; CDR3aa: CASSPRGTANQPQHF; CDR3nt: TGTGCCAGCAGTCCCCGAGGGACAGCAAATCAGCCCCAGCATTTT
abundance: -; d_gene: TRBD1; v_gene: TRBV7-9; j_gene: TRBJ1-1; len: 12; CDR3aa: CASTPRDSEAFF; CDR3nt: TGTGCCAGCACCCCCCGGGACAGTGAAGCTTTCTTT
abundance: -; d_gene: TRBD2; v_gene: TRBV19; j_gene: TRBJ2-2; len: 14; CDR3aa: CASRLAGNTGELFF; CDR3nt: TGTGCCAGCAGACTAGCGGGGAACACCGGGGAGCTGTTTTTT
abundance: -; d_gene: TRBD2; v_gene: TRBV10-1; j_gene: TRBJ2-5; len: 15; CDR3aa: CASSSSGGQWETQYF; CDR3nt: TGCGCCAGCAGCTCTAGCGGGGGGCAATGGGAGACCCAGTACTTC
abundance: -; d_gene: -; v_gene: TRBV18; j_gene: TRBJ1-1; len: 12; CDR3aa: CASSPPNTEAFF; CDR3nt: TGTGCCAGCTCACCCCCAAACACTGAAGCTTTCTTT
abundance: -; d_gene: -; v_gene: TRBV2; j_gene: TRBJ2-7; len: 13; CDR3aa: CASRTPGSYEQYF; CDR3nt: TGTGCCAGCAGGACTCCGGGGTCCTACGAGCAGTACTTC
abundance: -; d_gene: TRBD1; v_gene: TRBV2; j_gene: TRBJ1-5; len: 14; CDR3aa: CASRTPGDRGLQHF; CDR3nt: TGTGCCAGCAGGACACCTGGGGACAGGGGGTTACAGCATTTT
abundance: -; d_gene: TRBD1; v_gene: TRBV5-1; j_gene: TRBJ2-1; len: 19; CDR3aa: CASSRRPGTGVGELNEQFF; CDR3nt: TGCGCCAGCAGCAGACGTCCCGGGACAGGGGTTGGGGAATTAAATGAGCAGTTCTTC
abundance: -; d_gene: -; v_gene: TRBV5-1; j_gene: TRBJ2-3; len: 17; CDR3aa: CASSPGSVGAAADTQYF; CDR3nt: TGCGCCAGCAGCCCGGGATCCGTCGGGGCCGCCGCAGATACGCAGTATTTT
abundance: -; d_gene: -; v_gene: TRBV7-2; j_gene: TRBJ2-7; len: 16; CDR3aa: CASSLGVGVSSYEQYF; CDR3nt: TGTGCCAGCAGCTTAGGGGTGGGGGTAAGCAGCTACGAGCAGTACTTC
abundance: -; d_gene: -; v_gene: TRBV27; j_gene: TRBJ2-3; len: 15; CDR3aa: CASSSADLITDTQYF; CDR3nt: TGTGCCAGCAGTTCGGCGGATCTCATCACAGATACGCAGTATTTT
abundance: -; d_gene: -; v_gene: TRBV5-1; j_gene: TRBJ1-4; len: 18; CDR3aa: CASSPRDGLGATNEKLFF; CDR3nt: TGCGCCAGCAGCCCCAGGGACGGGTTGGGGGCAACTAATGAAAAACTGTTTTTT
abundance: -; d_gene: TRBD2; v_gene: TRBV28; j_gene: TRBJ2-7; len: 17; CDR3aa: CASSLLTGTSGRTEQYF; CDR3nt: TGTGCCAGCAGTTTACTGACGGGGACTAGCGGGAGAACCGAGCAGTACTTC
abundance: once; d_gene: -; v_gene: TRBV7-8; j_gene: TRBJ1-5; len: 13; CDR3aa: CASSLVRNQPQHF; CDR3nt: TGTGCCAGCAGCTTAGTCCGCAATCAGCCCCAGCATTTT
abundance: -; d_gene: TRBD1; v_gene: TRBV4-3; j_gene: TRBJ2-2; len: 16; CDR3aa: CASSHYGTANTGELFF; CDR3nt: TGCGCCAGCAGCCATTACGGGACAGCGAACACCGGGGAGCTGTTTTTT
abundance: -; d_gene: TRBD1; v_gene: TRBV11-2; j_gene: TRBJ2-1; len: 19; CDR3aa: CASSLRTGWTEWSYNEQFF; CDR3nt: TGTGCCAGCAGCCTCCGGACAGGGTGGACGGAATGGTCCTACAATGAGCAGTTCTTC
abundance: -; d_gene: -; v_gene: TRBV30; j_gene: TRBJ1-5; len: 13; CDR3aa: CAWSQQSNQPQHF; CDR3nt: TGTGCCTGGAGTCAGCAAAGCAATCAGCCCCAGCATTTT
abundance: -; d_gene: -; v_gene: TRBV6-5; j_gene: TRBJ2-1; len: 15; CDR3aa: CASSYSQAPYNEQFF; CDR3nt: TGTGCCAGCAGTTACTCGCAGGCTCCCTACAATGAGCAGTTCTTC
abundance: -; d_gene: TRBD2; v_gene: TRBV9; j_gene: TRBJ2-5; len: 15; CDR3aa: CASSVGLAGAETQYF; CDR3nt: TGTGCCAGCAGCGTAGGACTAGCGGGGGCAGAGACCCAGTACTTC
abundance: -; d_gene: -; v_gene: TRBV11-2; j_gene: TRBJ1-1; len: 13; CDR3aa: CASSLGKGTEAFF; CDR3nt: TGTGCCAGCAGCTTAGGCAAGGGCACTGAAGCTTTCTTT
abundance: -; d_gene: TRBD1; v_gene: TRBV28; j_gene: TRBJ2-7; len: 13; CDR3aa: CASRGQGTGEQYF; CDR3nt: TGTGCCAGCAGGGGACAGGGCACGGGCGAGCAGTACTTC
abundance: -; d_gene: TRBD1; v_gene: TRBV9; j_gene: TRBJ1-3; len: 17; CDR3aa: CASSVTGGTGSGNTIYF; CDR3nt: TGTGCCAGCAGCGTAACTGGCGGGACAGGCTCTGGAAACACCATATATTTT
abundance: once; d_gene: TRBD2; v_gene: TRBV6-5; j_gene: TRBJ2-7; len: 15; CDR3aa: CASSSRRGMRYEQYF; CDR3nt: TGTGCCAGCAGCTCTAGGCGGGGGATGCGCTACGAGCAGTACTTC
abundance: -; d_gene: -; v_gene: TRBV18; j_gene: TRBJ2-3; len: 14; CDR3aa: CASYPDRRTDTQYF; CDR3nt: TGTGCCAGCTACCCGGACAGACGCACAGATACGCAGTATTTT
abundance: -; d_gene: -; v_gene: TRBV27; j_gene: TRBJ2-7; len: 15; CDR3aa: CASSRPGGLSHEQYF; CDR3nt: TGTGCCAGCAGTCGCCCAGGGGGGCTTAGCCACGAGCAGTACTTC
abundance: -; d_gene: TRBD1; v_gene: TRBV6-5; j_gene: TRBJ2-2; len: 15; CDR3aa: CASSSGTGNTGELFF; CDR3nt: TGTGCCAGTAGTTCTGGGACAGGGAACACCGGGGAGCTGTTTTTT
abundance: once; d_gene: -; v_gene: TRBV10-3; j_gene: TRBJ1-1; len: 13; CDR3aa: CAIKVTENTEAFF; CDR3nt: TGTGCCATCAAAGTAACAGAGAACACTGAAGCTTTCTTT
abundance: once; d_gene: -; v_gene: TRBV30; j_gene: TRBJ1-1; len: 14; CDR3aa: CAWSVLGGGTEAFF; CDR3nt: TGTGCCTGGAGTGTACTAGGAGGCGGCACTGAAGCTTTCTTT
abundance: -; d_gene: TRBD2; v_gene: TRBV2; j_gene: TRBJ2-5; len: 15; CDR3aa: CASRTTSGAPETQYF; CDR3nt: TGTGCCAGCCGAACGACTAGCGGCGCCCCAGAGACCCAGTACTTC
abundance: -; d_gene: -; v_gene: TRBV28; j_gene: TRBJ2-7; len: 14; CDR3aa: CASNQGGVSYEQYF; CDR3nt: TGTGCCAGCAATCAAGGAGGAGTTTCCTACGAGCAGTACTTC
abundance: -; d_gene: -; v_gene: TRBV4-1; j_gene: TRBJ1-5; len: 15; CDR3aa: CASSHSDSNNQPQHF; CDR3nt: TGCGCCAGCAGCCATTCGGACAGCAACAATCAGCCCCAGCATTTT
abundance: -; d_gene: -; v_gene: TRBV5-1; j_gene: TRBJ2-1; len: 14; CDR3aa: CASSSGTTYNEQFF; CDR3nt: TGCGCCAGCAGCTCCGGGACGACATACAATGAGCAGTTCTTC